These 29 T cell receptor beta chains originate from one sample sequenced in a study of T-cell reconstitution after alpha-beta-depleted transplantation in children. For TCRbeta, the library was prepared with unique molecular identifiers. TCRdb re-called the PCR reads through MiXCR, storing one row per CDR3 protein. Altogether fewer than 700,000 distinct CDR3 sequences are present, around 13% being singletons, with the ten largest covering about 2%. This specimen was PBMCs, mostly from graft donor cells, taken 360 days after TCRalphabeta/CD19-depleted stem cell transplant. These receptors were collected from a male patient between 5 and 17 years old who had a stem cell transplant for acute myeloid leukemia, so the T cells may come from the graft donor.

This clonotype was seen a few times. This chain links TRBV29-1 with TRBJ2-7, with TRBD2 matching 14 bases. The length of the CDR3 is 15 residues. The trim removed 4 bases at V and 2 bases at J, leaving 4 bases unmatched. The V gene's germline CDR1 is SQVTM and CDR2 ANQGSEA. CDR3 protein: CSVVGTSGSTYEQYF. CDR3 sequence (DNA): TGCAGCGTTGTTGGGACTAGCGGGAGTACCTACGAGCAGTACTTC.

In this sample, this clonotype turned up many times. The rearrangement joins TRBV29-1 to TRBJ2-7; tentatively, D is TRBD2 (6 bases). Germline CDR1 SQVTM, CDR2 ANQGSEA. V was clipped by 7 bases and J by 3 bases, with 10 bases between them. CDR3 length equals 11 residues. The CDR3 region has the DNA TGCAGCGCCTACGGGGGCTACGAGCAGTACTTC. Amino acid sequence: CSAYGGYEQYF.

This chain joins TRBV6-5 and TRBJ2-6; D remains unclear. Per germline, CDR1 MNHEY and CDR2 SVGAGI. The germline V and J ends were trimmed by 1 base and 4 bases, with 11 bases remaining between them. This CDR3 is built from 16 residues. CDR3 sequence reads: CASSYLFGAGANVLTF. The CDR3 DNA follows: TGTGCCAGCAGTTACTTGTTTGGAGCAGGGGCCAACGTCCTGACTTTC.

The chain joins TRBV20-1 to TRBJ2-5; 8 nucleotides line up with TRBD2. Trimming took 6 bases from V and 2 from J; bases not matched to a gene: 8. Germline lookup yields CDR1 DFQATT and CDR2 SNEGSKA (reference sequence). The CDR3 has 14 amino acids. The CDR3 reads CSAGGEGLQETQYF. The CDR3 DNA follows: TGCAGTGCCGGGGGGGAGGGGTTACAAGAGACCCAGTACTTC.

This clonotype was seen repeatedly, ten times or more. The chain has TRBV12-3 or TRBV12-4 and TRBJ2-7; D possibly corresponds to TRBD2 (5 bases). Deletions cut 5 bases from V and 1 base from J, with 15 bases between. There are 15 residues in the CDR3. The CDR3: CASSPQREGSYEQYF. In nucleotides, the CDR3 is TGTGCCAGCAGTCCACAGAGGGAAGGATCCTACGAGCAGTACTTC.

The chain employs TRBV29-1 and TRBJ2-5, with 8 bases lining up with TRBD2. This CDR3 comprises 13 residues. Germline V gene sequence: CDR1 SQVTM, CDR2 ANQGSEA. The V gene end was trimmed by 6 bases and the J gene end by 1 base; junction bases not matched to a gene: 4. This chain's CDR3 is CSVPSGSQETQYF. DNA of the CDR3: TGCAGCGTCCCAAGCGGGAGCCAAGAGACCCAGTACTTC. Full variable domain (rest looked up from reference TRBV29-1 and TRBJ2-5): SAVISQKPSRDICQRGTSLTIQCQVDSQVTMMFWYRQQPGQSLTLIATANQGSEATYESGFVIDKFPISRPNLTFSTLTVSNMSPEDSSIYLCSVPSGSQETQYFGPGTRLLVL.

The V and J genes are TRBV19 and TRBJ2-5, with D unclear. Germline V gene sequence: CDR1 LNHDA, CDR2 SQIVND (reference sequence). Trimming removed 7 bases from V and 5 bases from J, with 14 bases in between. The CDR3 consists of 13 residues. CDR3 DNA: TGTGCCAGTACCCAATCCGGCCGTGAGACCCAGTACTTC. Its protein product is CASTQSGRETQYF.

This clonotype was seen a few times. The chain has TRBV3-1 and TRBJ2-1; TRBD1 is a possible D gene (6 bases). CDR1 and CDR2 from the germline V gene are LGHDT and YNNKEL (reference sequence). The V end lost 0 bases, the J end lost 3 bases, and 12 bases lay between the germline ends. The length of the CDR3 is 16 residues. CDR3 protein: CASSQDKGHYYNEQFF. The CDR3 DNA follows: TGTGCCAGCAGCCAAGATAAGGGACACTACTACAATGAGCAGTTCTTC.

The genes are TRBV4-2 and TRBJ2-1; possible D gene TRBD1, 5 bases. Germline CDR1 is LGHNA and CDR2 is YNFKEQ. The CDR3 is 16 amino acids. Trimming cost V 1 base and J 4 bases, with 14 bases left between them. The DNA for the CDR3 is TGTGCCAGCAGCCAAGTTTCAGGGAAGAGTTACAATGAGCAGTTCTTC. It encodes CASSQVSGKSYNEQFF.

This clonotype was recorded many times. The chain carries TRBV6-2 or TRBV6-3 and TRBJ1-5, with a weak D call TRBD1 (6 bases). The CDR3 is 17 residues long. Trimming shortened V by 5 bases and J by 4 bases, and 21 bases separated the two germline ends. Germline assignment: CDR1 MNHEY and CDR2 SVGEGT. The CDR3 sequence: CASSDPSTGGGNQPQHF. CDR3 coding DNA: TGTGCCAGCAGTGACCCATCAACAGGAGGGGGAAATCAGCCCCAGCATTTT.

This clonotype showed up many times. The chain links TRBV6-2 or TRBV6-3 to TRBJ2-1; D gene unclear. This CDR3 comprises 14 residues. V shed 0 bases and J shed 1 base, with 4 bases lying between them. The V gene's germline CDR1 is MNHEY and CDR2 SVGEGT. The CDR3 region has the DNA TGTGCCAGCAGTTACTCCTTATCCTACAATGAGCAGTTCTTC. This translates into CASSYSLSYNEQFF.

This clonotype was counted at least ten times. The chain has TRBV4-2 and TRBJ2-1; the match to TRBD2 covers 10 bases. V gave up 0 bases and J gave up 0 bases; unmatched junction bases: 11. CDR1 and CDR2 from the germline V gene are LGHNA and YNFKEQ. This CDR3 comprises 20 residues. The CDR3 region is CASSQDRVTSGTSSYNEQFF. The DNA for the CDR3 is TGTGCCAGCAGCCAAGATCGGGTAACTAGCGGGACGAGCTCCTACAATGAGCAGTTCTTC.

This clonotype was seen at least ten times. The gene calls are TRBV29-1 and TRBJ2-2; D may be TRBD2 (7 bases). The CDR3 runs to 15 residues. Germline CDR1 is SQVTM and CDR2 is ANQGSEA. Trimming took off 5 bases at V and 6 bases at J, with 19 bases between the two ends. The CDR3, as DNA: TGCAGCGTTCCTAAGGGCGGGAGACAGGCCGGGGAGCTGTTTTTT. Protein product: CSVPKGGRQAGELFF.

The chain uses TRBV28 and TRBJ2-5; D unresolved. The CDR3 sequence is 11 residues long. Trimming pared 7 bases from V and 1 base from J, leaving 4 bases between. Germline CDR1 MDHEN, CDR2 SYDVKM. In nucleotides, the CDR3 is TGTGCCAGCAACAGCCAAGAGACCCAGTACTTC. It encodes CASNSQETQYF. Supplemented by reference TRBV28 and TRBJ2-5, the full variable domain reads DVKVTQSSRYLVKRTGEKVFLECVQDMDHENMFWYRQDPGLGLRLIYFSYDVKMKEKGDIPEGYSVSREKKERFSLILESASTNQTSMYLCASNSQETQYFGPGTRLLVL.

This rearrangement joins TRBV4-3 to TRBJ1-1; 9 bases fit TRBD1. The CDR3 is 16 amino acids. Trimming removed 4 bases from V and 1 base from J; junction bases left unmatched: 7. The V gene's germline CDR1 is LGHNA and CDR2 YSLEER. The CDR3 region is CASSLGQGPGNTEAFF. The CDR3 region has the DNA TGCGCCAGCAGCCTCGGACAGGGGCCAGGGAACACTGAAGCTTTCTTT.

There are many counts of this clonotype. The CDR3 bases are TGTGCCAGCAACCTAGGACTAGTAGGATCCACAGATACGCAGTATTTT. Amino acids: CASNLGLVGSTDTQYF. The chain uses TRBV12-3 or TRBV12-4 and TRBJ2-3; 7 bases match TRBD2. V lost 7 bases and J lost 2; bases outside the gene matches: 12. The CDR3 has 16 residues.

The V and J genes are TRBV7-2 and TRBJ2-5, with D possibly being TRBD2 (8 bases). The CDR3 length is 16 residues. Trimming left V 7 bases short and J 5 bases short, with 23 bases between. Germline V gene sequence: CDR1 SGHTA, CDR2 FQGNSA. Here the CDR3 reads CASTLTGSGGPETQYF. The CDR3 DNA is TGTGCCAGCACCTTGACAGGGTCGGGAGGGCCGGAGACCCAGTACTTC.

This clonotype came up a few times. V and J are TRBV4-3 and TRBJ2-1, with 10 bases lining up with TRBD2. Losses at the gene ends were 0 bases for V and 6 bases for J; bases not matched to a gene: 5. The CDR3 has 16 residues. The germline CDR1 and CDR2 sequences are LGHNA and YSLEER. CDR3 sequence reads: CASSQDAAGGLNEQFF. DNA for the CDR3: TGCGCCAGCAGCCAAGATGCAGCGGGAGGGCTCAATGAGCAGTTCTTC.

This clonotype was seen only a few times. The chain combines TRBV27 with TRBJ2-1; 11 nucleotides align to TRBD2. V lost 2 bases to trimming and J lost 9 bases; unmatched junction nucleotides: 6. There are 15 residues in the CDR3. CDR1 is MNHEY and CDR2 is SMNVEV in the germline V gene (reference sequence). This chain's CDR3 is CASSLIAGGPTEQFF. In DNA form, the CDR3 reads TGTGCCAGCAGTTTAATAGCGGGAGGGCCTACTGAGCAGTTCTTC.

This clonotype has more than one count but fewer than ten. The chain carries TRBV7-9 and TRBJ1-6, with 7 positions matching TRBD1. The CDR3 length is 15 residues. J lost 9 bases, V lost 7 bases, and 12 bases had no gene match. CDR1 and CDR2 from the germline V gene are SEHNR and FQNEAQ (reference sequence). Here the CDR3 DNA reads TGTGCCAGCACCTACGACAGGGAAAGTATTTCACCCCTCCACTTT. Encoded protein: CASTYDRESISPLHF.

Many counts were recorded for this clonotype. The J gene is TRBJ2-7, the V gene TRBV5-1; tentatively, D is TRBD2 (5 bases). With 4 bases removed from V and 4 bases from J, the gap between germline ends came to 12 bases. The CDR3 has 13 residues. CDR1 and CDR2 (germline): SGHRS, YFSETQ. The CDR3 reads CASSPRAAYEQYF. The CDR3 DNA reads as TGCGCCAGCAGCCCGCGGGCCGCGTACGAGCAGTACTTC.

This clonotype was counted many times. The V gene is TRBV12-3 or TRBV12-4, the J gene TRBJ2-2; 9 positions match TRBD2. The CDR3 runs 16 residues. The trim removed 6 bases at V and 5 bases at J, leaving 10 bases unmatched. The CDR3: CASSLQLAGNTGELFF. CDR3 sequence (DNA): TGTGCCAGCAGCCTGCAACTAGCGGGTAATACCGGGGAGCTGTTTTTT.

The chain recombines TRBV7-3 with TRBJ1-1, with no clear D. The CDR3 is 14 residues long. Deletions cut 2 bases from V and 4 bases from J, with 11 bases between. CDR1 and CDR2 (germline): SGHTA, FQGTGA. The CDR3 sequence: CASSLLALSTEAFF. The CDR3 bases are TGTGCCAGCAGCTTATTGGCCCTCAGCACTGAAGCTTTCTTT.

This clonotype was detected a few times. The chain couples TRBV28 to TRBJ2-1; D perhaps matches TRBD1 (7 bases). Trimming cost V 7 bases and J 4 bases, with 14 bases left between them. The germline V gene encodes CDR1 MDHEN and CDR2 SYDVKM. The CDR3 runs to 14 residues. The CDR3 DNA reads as TGTGCCAGCATCCAGGGGGGCTGGTACAATGAGCAGTTCTTC. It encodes CASIQGGWYNEQFF. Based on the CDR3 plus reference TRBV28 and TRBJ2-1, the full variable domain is DVKVTQSSRYLVKRTGEKVFLECVQDMDHENMFWYRQDPGLGLRLIYFSYDVKMKEKGDIPEGYSVSREKKERFSLILESASTNQTSMYLCASIQGGWYNEQFFGPGTRLTVL.

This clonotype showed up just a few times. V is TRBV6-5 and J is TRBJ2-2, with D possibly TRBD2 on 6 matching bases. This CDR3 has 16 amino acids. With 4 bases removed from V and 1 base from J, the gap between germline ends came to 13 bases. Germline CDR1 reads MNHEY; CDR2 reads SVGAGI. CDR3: CASSFPSVLNTGELFF. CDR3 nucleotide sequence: TGTGCCAGCAGTTTTCCTAGCGTGCTGAACACCGGGGAGCTGTTTTTT.

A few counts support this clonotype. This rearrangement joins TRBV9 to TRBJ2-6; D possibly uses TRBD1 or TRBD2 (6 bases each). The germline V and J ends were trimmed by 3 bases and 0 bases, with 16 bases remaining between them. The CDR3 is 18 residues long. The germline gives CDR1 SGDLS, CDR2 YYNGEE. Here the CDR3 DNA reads TGTGCCAGCAGCGGCCCGGGGGCGCTTGGCTCTGGGGCCAACGTCCTGACTTTC. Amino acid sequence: CASSGPGALGSGANVLTF.

Here the CDR3 reads CATNRVGGLASSYNEQFF. The DNA of the CDR3 is TGTGCCACCAACCGAGTAGGCGGACTAGCGAGTTCCTACAATGAGCAGTTCTTC. This chain links TRBV15 with TRBJ2-1; 9 bases match TRBD2. Germline-derived CDR1 and CDR2 are LNHNV and YYDKDF (reference sequence). This CDR3 spans 18 amino acids. The trim removed 7 bases at V and 1 base at J, leaving 14 bases unmatched. Looking up the rest from reference TRBV15 and TRBJ2-1 gives the full variable domain: DAMVIQNPRYQVTQFGKPVTLSCSQTLNHNVMYWYQQKSSQAPKLLFHYYDKDFNNEADTPDNFQSRRPNTSFCFLDIRSPGLGDTAMYLCATNRVGGLASSYNEQFFGPGTRLTVL.

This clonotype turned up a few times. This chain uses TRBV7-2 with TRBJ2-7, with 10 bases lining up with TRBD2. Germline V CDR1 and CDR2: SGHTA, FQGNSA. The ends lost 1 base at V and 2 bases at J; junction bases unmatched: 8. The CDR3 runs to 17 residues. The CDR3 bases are TGTGCCAGCAGCTTAGGGCTAGCGGGAGTTTTTCCCTACGAGCAGTACTTC. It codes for CASSLGLAGVFPYEQYF.

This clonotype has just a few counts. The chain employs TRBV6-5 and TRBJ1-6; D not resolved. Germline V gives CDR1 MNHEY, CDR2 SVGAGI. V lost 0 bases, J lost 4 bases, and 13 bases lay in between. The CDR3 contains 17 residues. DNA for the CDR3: TGTGCCAGCAGTTACTCGATAGGCGCAGGATATAATTCACCCCTCCACTTT. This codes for CASSYSIGAGYNSPLHF.